This T cell receptor beta chain was captured in a study of graft-versus-host responses after intestinal transplantation. The germline CDR1 and CDR2 sequences are SEHNR and FQNEAQ (reference sequence). The CDR3 length is 14 residues. Trimming took 5 bases from V and 6 from J, leaving 14 bases between them. Libraries were prepared by immunoSEQ multiplex PCR; TCRdb keeps only in-frame clonotypes and omits some of them. This sample has about 99,000 clones, with more than 85% found just once. Concerning this clone: Its antigen is still unknown.

The V call is TRBV7-9, the J call TRBJ2-4; D might be TRBD1 or TRBD2, each matching 7 bases. Sequenced here: unstimulated CD8+ T cells sorted from spleen or lymph node cells, sampled before intestinal transplant. This TCR derives from a human donor who received an intestinal transplant. The CDR3 reads CASSPQGRVNIQYF. The CDR3 DNA is TGTGCCAGCAGCCCACAGGGGAGGGTAAACATTCAGTACTTC.